Listed here are 30 T cell receptor beta chains from one sample, sequenced in a study of T cell repertoires in cytomegalovirus infection. TCRdb passed the reads through MiXCR, listing each CDR3 protein once. The table shows around 570,000 distinct CDR3 sequences, with approximately 40% occurring only once. These receptors have no identified antigens. The sample in question was cultured PBMCs, obtained from culture after CMV antigen stimulation. The receptor source for this set is a human donor in good health (CMV status not recorded). Some clones in this sample may be carry-over from other donors' samples.

V is TRBV12-3 or TRBV12-4 and J is TRBJ2-2, with D hard to call. Between the trimmed V and J ends, which lost 4 bases and 7 bases, there was a span of 4 bases. The CDR3 length is 11 residues. The CDR3 spells CASSYRGELFF. For the CDR3, the DNA is TGTGCCAGCAGTTATCGCGGGGAGCTGTTTTTT.

This clonotype came up many times. This rearrangement joins TRBV7-8 to TRBJ2-5, with 10 bases identical to TRBD2. CDR1 SGHVS and CDR2 FQNEAQ come from the germline V gene. CDR3 length: 17 residues. Germline trimming cut 5 bases from V and 0 bases from J; bases unmatched to any gene: 9. The CDR3 DNA reads as TGTGCCAGCAGCCCTGGGCCTAGCGGGGGTTACCAAGAGACCCAGTACTTC. It yields the protein CASSPGPSGGYQETQYF.

The V call is TRBV6-2 or TRBV6-3, the J call TRBJ2-5; 7 bases fit TRBD1. Trimming removed 5 bases from V and 13 bases from J; junction bases left unmatched: 13. From germline, CDR1 is MNHEY and CDR2 SVGEGT. The CDR3 covers 13 residues. CDR3 protein: CASSGPTGNIRYF. Here the CDR3 DNA reads TGTGCCAGCAGTGGCCCGACAGGGAACATCAGGTACTTC.

This clonotype was seen a handful of times. The chain combines TRBV20-1 with TRBJ2-7; 7 nucleotides match TRBD2. V dropped 0 bases and J dropped 2; count of bases not matched to a gene: 7. There are 15 residues in the CDR3. Germline-derived CDR1 and CDR2 are DFQATT and SNEGSKA (reference sequence). DNA for the CDR3: TGCAGTGCTAGAGACCTCGGGAGGCCCGCCTACGAGCAGTACTTC. This gives the protein CSARDLGRPAYEQYF.

A few counts support this clonotype. V and J are TRBV27 and TRBJ2-1; no reliable D call. Trimming pared 4 bases from V and 8 bases from J, leaving 12 bases between. From germline, CDR1 is MNHEY and CDR2 SMNVEV (reference sequence). This CDR3 is built from 13 residues. CDR3 protein: CASSSTRFDEQFF. The CDR3 bases are TGTGCCAGCAGTTCCACTCGATTCGATGAGCAGTTCTTC.

V usage is TRBV20-1 and J usage is TRBJ2-1, with no clear D. Trimming took 2 bases from V and 9 from J, leaving 20 bases between them. Germline V lookup: CDR1 DFQATT, CDR2 SNEGSKA (reference sequence). CDR3 size: 15 residues. The CDR3 nucleotides read TGCAGTGCTAGATCAGAGCAGTCTAGGCCCGCTGAGCAGTTCTTC. Its protein product is CSARSEQSRPAEQFF.

Of note for this clonotype: A much larger clone differs from this one at a single base, so this may be a read error. The chain links TRBV7-2 to TRBJ2-5, with D unresolved. Germline CDR1 reads SGHTA; CDR2 reads FQGNSA. This CDR3 contains 13 residues. Trimming stripped 5 bases from V and 0 bases from J, with 7 bases between. The CDR3 spells CASSPPYQETQYF. The CDR3 region has the DNA TGTGCCAGCAGCCCCCCGTACCAAGAGACCCAGTACTTC.

The chain carries TRBV19 and TRBJ2-3, with TRBD2 as a possible D gene (5 bases). CDR3 size: 15 residues. Trimming took 5 bases from V and 2 from J, leaving 14 bases between them. Germline loops: CDR1 LNHDA, CDR2 SQIVND (reference sequence). The CDR3 DNA follows: TGTGCCAGTAGTGGCCTACGGGGATTCACAGATACGCAGTATTTT. This codes for CASSGLRGFTDTQYF. The variable domain in full, with the rest retrieved from reference TRBV19 and TRBJ2-3, is DGGITQSPKYLFRKEGQNVTLSCEQNLNHDAMYWYRQDPGQGLRLIYYSQIVNDFQKGDIAEGYSVSREKKESFPLTVTSAQKNPTAFYLCASSGLRGFTDTQYFGPGTRLTVL.

The chain employs TRBV5-1 and TRBJ1-1; the match to TRBD1 covers 7 bases. CDR1 and CDR2 (germline): SGHRS, YFSETQ. With 1 base clipped from V and 6 bases from J, the junction kept 3 bases outside the gene matches. The CDR3 is 13 residues long. The CDR3 DNA sequence: TGCGCCAGCAGCTTGAGGGGGCGGCCTGAAGCTTTCTTT. Translation: CASSLRGRPEAFF. The complete variable domain, with remaining parts taken from reference TRBV5-1 and TRBJ1-1, reads KAGVTQTPRYLIKTRGQQVTLSCSPISGHRSVSWYQQTPGQGLQFLFEYFSETQRNKGNFPGRFSGRQFSNSRSEMNVSTLELGDSALYLCASSLRGRPEAFFGQGTRLTVV.

This chain uses TRBV5-1 with TRBJ2-1; TRBD2 matches 10 bases. This CDR3 comprises 18 residues. After removal of 4 bases from V and 3 bases from J, the junction contained 13 bases not matched to a gene. The germline CDR1 and CDR2 sequences are SGHRS and YFSETQ. The CDR3 spells CASSPANSGRNNYNEQFF. CDR3 nucleotides: TGCGCCAGCAGCCCTGCTAATAGCGGGAGGAACAACTACAATGAGCAGTTCTTC. Drawing the rest from reference TRBV5-1 and TRBJ2-1, the complete variable domain is KAGVTQTPRYLIKTRGQQVTLSCSPISGHRSVSWYQQTPGQGLQFLFEYFSETQRNKGNFPGRFSGRQFSNSRSEMNVSTLELGDSALYLCASSPANSGRNNYNEQFFGPGTRLTVL.

This clonotype came up a few times. This sequence joins TRBV7-2 and TRBJ2-5, with a weak D call TRBD2 (6 bases). The CDR3 has 15 residues. V shed 4 bases and J shed 2 bases, with 14 bases lying between them. CDR1 is SGHTA and CDR2 is FQGNSA in the germline V gene. Here the CDR3 DNA reads TGTGCCAGCAGCTCGAGTGGTGGGGGGCAAGAGACCCAGTACTTC. Translation: CASSSSGGGQETQYF.

This clonotype has a handful of counts. V usage is TRBV14 and J usage is TRBJ2-3; D may match TRBD1 or TRBD2 (5 bases each). V lost 3 bases, J lost 4 bases, and 11 bases lay in between. CDR3 length: 14 amino acids. In germline, CDR1 is SGHDN, CDR2 FVKESK. The CDR3 DNA sequence: TGTGCCAGCAGCCAGAATGTGGGGGCAGATACGCAGTATTTT. Translated, it gives CASSQNVGADTQYF.

This clonotype turned up a few times. The chain has TRBV7-2 and TRBJ2-1; D may be TRBD2 (5 bases). V was trimmed by 3 bases and J by 0 bases, leaving 9 bases between them. Per the germline V gene, CDR1 is SGHTA and CDR2 is FQGNSA. The CDR3 contains 15 residues. This chain's CDR3 is CASSFKRLSYNEQFF. The CDR3 DNA sequence: TGTGCCAGCAGCTTCAAGCGGCTCTCCTACAATGAGCAGTTCTTC. Supplemented by reference TRBV7-2 and TRBJ2-1, the full variable domain reads GAGVSQSPSNKVTEKGKDVELRCDPISGHTALYWYRQSLGQGLEFLIYFQGNSAPDKSGLPSDRFSAERTGGSVSTLTIQRTQQEDSAVYLCASSFKRLSYNEQFFGPGTRLTVL.

This clonotype was picked up a small number of times. This chain joins TRBV6-1 and TRBJ2-5, with 7 bases that match TRBD2. The V gene's germline CDR1 is MNHNS and CDR2 SASEGT. The CDR3 extends over 16 amino acids. Trimming removed 2 bases from V and 1 base from J; junction bases left unmatched: 7. The CDR3 DNA is TGTGCCAGCAGTGAAAGCCCCGCTAGCGGCCAAGAGACCCAGTACTTC. Residues: CASSESPASGQETQYF.

The J gene is TRBJ1-1, the V gene TRBV11-2, with TRBD1 as a possible D gene (5 bases). CDR1 SGHAT and CDR2 FQNNGV come from the germline V gene. This CDR3 comprises 17 residues. Trimming stripped 5 bases from V and 0 bases from J, with 19 bases between. CDR3 in DNA: TGTGCCAGCAGCGGACACACGGGGAAGGTACTGAACACTGAAGCTTTCTTT. It yields the protein CASSGHTGKVLNTEAFF.

In this sample, this clonotype turned up a few times. This rearrangement joins TRBV5-4 to TRBJ2-3, with TRBD2 as a possible D gene (6 bases). Germline loops: CDR1 SGHNT, CDR2 YYREEE (reference sequence). The CDR3 has 17 amino acids. V was trimmed by 4 bases and J by 0 bases, leaving 18 bases between them. The CDR3 sequence: CASSPGSGGVSTDTQYF. In DNA form, the CDR3 reads TGTGCCAGCAGCCCAGGGTCGGGCGGGGTTAGCACAGATACGCAGTATTTT. The variable domain in full, completed from reference TRBV5-4 and TRBJ2-3, reads ETGVTQSPTHLIKTRGQQVTLRCSSQSGHNTVSWYQQALGQGPQFIFQYYREEENGRGNFPPRFSGLQFPNYSSELNVNALELDDSALYLCASSPGSGGVSTDTQYFGPGTRLTVL.

V and J are TRBV18 and TRBJ1-2, with D unclear. The CDR3 runs 16 residues. Trimming took off 3 bases at V and 4 bases at J, with 18 bases between the two ends. Germline-derived CDR1 and CDR2 are KGHSH and LQKENI. The CDR3 DNA reads TGTGCCAGCTCACCGGCAAGAAGACAAACCCTCTATGGCTACACCTTC. This gives the protein CASSPARRQTLYGYTF.

The V call is TRBV7-2, the J call TRBJ2-1; 15 bases are a match to TRBD2. V was pared by 0 bases and J by 14 bases, with 5 bases of the junction left unmatched. Looked up from germline, CDR1 is SGHTA and CDR2 is FQGNSA. CDR3 length equals 15 residues. This CDR3 is CASSLAARTSGGEFF. The CDR3 region has the DNA TGTGCCAGCAGCTTAGCGGCGAGGACTAGCGGGGGGGAGTTCTTC.

The CDR3 DNA reads TGTGCCAGCTCACTATCCGACCACACAGATACGCAGTATTTT. It is translated as CASSLSDHTDTQYF. The genes are TRBV18 and TRBJ2-3; D unclear. V lost 4 bases and J 2 bases, leaving 10 bases between the germline ends. The CDR3 is 14 residues long. Germline loops: CDR1 KGHSH, CDR2 LQKENI.

The rearrangement joins TRBV7-2 to TRBJ1-2; D call uncertain. Deletions cut 5 bases from V and 4 bases from J, with 17 bases between. The CDR3 runs to 15 residues. Germline CDR1 is SGHTA and CDR2 is FQGNSA. CDR3 in amino acids: CASSPGRFLGYGYTF. The CDR3 nucleotides read TGTGCCAGCAGCCCTGGACGTTTCTTAGGCTATGGCTACACCTTC. The complete variable domain, with remaining parts taken from reference TRBV7-2 and TRBJ1-2, reads GAGVSQSPSNKVTEKGKDVELRCDPISGHTALYWYRQSLGQGLEFLIYFQGNSAPDKSGLPSDRFSAERTGGSVSTLTIQRTQQEDSAVYLCASSPGRFLGYGYTFGSGTRLTVV.

This rearrangement joins TRBV7-2 to TRBJ2-1; 7 nucleotides match TRBD1. The CDR3 loop spans 15 amino acids. Looked up from germline, CDR1 is SGHTA and CDR2 is FQGNSA. Losses at the gene ends were 5 bases for V and 0 bases for J; bases not matched to a gene: 4. The CDR3 DNA sequence: TGTGCCAGCAGCCAGGGACAGCCCTCCTACAATGAGCAGTTCTTC. Translated, it gives CASSQGQPSYNEQFF.

This chain joins TRBV5-1 and TRBJ1-4, with 7 bases identical to TRBD1. The CDR3 runs to 15 residues. From germline, CDR1 is SGHRS and CDR2 YFSETQ. Trimming cost V 5 bases and J 0 bases; bases outside gene matches: 4. CDR3 sequence (DNA): TGCGCCAGCAGATCCGGGACAGCAACTAATGAAAAACTGTTTTTT. Translation gives CASRSGTATNEKLFF.

This clonotype has just a few counts. The chain carries TRBV6-5 and TRBJ2-1, with D possibly being TRBD2 (6 bases). Trimming stripped 0 bases from V and 7 bases from J, with 10 bases between. The CDR3 is made up of 14 amino acids. Germline CDR1 is MNHEY and CDR2 is SVGAGI. This CDR3 reads CASSYSRDSNEQFF. The CDR3 DNA follows: TGTGCCAGCAGTTACTCGAGGGACTCTAATGAGCAGTTCTTC.

The V and J genes are TRBV28 and TRBJ2-3, with 9 bases matching TRBD1. J was trimmed by 0 bases and V by 8 bases; bases with no gene match: 6. CDR1 is MDHEN and CDR2 is SYDVKM in the germline V gene. The CDR3 consists of 15 residues. In nucleotides, the CDR3 is TGTGCCAGCTTCGACAGGGGGGCTAGCACAGATACGCAGTATTTT. Translating gives CASFDRGASTDTQYF.

This clonotype showed up just a few times. This chain uses TRBV7-8 with TRBJ2-3; 13 bases agree with TRBD2. CDR1 and CDR2 from the germline V gene are SGHVS and FQNEAQ. Unmatched junction bases numbered 7, after V lost 5 bases and J lost 2 bases. The CDR3 loop spans 17 amino acids. The CDR3 sequence: CASSPGLAGVYTDTQYF. The DNA for the CDR3 is TGTGCCAGCAGCCCCGGACTAGCGGGAGTATACACAGATACGCAGTATTTT.

V is TRBV7-2 and J is TRBJ1-5, with D hard to call. The V end lost 5 bases, the J end lost 4 bases, and 9 bases lay between the germline ends. The germline V gene has CDR1 SGHTA and CDR2 FQGNSA. This CDR3 comprises 13 residues. The CDR3 nucleotides read TGTGCCAGCAGCGTGAATGGGAATCAGCCCCAGCATTTT. As protein: CASSVNGNQPQHF.

The chain combines TRBV7-9 with TRBJ2-1, with D perhaps TRBD1 (5 bases). The V and J ends lost 4 bases and 9 bases respectively, with 10 bases between them. Germline-derived CDR1 and CDR2 are SEHNR and FQNEAQ (reference sequence). This CDR3 region has 12 residues. The CDR3 sequence: CASSSGLLEQFF. The CDR3 coding sequence is TGTGCCAGCAGCTCAGGGTTGCTTGAGCAGTTCTTC.

The V call is TRBV12-3 or TRBV12-4, the J call TRBJ1-6, with D possibly TRBD1 on 6 matching bases. V was clipped by 6 bases and J by 7 bases, with 16 bases between them. The CDR3 has 15 residues. DNA for the CDR3: TGTGCCAGCAGACGCCGGACAGAATCAAATTCACCCCTCCACTTT. It is translated as CASRRRTESNSPLHF.

DNA for the CDR3: TGTGCCAGCAGCTTGGGGGACTACTACGAGCAGTACTTC. It specifies CASSLGDYYEQYF. The chain recombines TRBV5-4 with TRBJ2-7; 7 bases match TRBD2. Germline V CDR1 and CDR2: SGHNT, YYREEE (reference sequence). V dropped 0 bases and J dropped 3; count of bases not matched to a gene: 0. This CDR3 has 13 amino acids.

This clonotype appeared a few times. CDR3 amino acids: CASSPSRVAGGLGEQYF. CDR3 coding DNA: TGTGCCAGCAGCCCAAGCCGGGTGGCGGGAGGACTAGGAGAGCAGTACTTC. The V call is TRBV7-2, the J call TRBJ2-7; 8 bases are a match to TRBD2. The CDR3 covers 17 residues. V trimming: 5 bases; J trimming: 7 bases; junction bases outside the gene matches: 19. Germline CDR1 is SGHTA and CDR2 is FQGNSA.